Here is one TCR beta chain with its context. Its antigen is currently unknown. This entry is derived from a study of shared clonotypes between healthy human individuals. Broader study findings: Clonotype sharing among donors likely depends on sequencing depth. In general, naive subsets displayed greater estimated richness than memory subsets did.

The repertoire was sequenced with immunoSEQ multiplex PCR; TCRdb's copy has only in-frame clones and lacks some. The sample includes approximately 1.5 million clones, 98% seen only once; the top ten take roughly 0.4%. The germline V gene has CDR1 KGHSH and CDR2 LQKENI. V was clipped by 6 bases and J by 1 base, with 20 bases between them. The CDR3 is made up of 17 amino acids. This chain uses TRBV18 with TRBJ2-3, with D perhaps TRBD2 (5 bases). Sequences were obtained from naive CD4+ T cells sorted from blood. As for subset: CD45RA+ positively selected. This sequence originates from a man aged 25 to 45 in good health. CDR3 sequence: CASSGLLSGKGTDTQYF. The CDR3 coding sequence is TGTGCCAGCTCTGGGCTACTCAGCGGAAAGGGCACAGATACGCAGTATTTT.